The T cell receptor (beta chain) described here comes from a study of CD8 T cells in ankylosing spondylitis (dated by TCRdb to the late 2010s). Describing the broader study: The study set out to find disease-linked TCR variants by profiling T cell receptor beta repertoires in ankylosing spondylitis patients and healthy donors. The full study cohort comprised approximately 23 ankylosing spondylitis patients and about a hundred healthy donors. Peripheral blood was sampled, and synovial fluid was additionally collected from ankylosing spondylitis patients.

Including cysteine and phenylalanine, the CDR3 has 13 amino acids. Just the 39-base CDR3 DNA is kept, in frame starting at base 1. Clipping removes 7 bases from V and 3 bases from J, with 8 as the unmatched junction base count. Via the germline V gene, CDR1 is SQVTM and CDR2 ANQGSEA. The sample holds a few counts of this clonotype. The antigen it binds to is not known. One base away there is no much larger clone; base qualities are not given. Results the study describes overall, beyond this receptor: According to the report, matched synovial fluid samples from ankylosing spondylitis patients were significantly enriched for the disease-linked clones. Blood from ankylosing spondylitis patients appeared to be characterized by a TCR beta motif made up of several highly homologous amino acid variants. In peripheral blood, the disease-linked clones were found at relatively low frequencies and had a CD8+ phenotype. Some motif variants had previously been reported in the synovial fluid and blood of reactive arthritis patients, which suggests shared mechanisms of disease initiation.

TCRdb shows the sequencer as Illumina HiSeq 2500. Quantitative 5'-RACE with molecular barcodes was the method used to prepare the TCR beta libraries. As for the authors' bioinformatics: A new computational method based on a probabilistic model of VDJ rearrangement was used to identify disease-linked TCR variants. TCRdb trimmed public reads at Q25 via fastp, called clones via MiXCR and kept in-frame beta chains. Rows matching on CDR3 protein sequence are summarized as one entry with the most common DNA and genes. What appears here as the V and J calls and clone size reflects TCRdb's work, not the paper's. Counted in this sample were about 400,000 distinct CDR3 sequences; approximately 22% of them appeared once. The ten largest clones capture around 12% of the sample.

Sequences were obtained from blood, either unsorted or a sorted T cell fraction (not recorded which). The chain uses TRBV29-1 and TRBJ2-7; a stretch of 8 junction bases matches TRBD1. This TCR derives from a male donor with ankylosing spondylitis or in good health (not recorded which). At the DNA level, the sequence is TGCAGCGCCGGAATAGGACAGGGCTACGAGCAGTACTTC. The translation is CSAGIGQGYEQYF.